A selection of T cell receptor beta chains follows, all from one sample in a study of blood T cells in healthy people across ages. TCRdb processed the 5' RACE reads anew with MiXCR; each CDR3 protein has one entry. The sample lists about 1.6 million distinct CDR3 sequences; around 35% were seen once. The sequencing sample was made of blood. These receptors were taken from a young woman in good health. Each CDR3 is given with its conserved first and last residue. The order of the fields is J gene, clone size, D gene, V gene, CDR3 DNA, CDR3 protein. D genes are given only for firm matches. For some rows the clone size is stated as once, few or many, or as a class when expanded; others skip it.

TRBJ2-2	few	TRBD2	TRBV10-3	TGTGCCATCAGTGGGAGCGGGAGCGACACCGGGGAGCTGTTTTTT	CAISGSGSDTGELFF
TRBJ2-2	once	NA	TRBV24-1	TGTGCCACCAGTGGAGGGCGTAAGAAGGGACTGTTCTGGGCGAACACCGGGGAGCTGTTTTTT	CATSGGRKKGLFWANTGELFF
TRBJ1-2	NA	NA	TRBV3-1	TGTGCCAGCAGCCGATCTGGGACCGAGGCGGAAGGTAACTCTGGCTACACCTTC	CASSRSGTEAEGNSGYTF
TRBJ2-1	NA	NA	TRBV30	TGTGCCTGGAGTGTACTTATGGGGCGAGAGGTGAATGAGCAGTTCTTC	CAWSVLMGREVNEQFF
TRBJ2-1	NA	TRBD1	TRBV3-1	TGTGCCAGCAGCCAAGATGGGTCCGACCCGGGACAGGGACCCTACAATGAGCAGTTCTTC	CASSQDGSDPGQGPYNEQFF
TRBJ2-5	NA	TRBD2	TRBV12-3/TRBV12-4	TGTGCCAGCAGTTTAGTGCTAGCGGACCAAGAGACCCAGTACTTC	CASSLVLADQETQYF
TRBJ2-4	once	TRBD1	TRBV12-3/TRBV12-4	TGTGCCAGCAGTTTTACCCATGGACAGGCACTAGCCAAAAACATTCAGTACTTC	CASSFTHGQALAKNIQYF
TRBJ2-7	NA	TRBD1	TRBV6-1	TGTGCCACCATGGGACAGGGGGCGCACTACGAGCAGTACTTC	CATMGQGAHYEQYF
TRBJ2-5	NA	NA	TRBV7-9	TGTGCCAGCAGCTTAGTGGAGGGTCCCCTTCTCGAGACCCAGTACTTC	CASSLVEGPLLETQYF
TRBJ1-1	few	NA	TRBV10-3	TGTGCCATCAGTGTTTACCCCGGGGGCAAAAGAAGCAACACGGGTAGCACTGAAGCTTTCTTT	CAISVYPGGKRSNTGSTEAFF
TRBJ1-2	NA	NA	TRBV15	TGTGCCACCAGCTCGGAAAGGGACACTTACGGCTACACCTTC	CATSSERDTYGYTF
TRBJ2-7	NA	TRBD2	TRBV20-1	TGCAGTGCTTGGGAGGGATTCGAGTCCTACGAGCAGTACTTC	CSAWEGFESYEQYF
TRBJ2-1	NA	NA	TRBV5-1	TGCGCCAGCAGCTTGATACGGGAGTATGAGCAGTTCTTC	CASSLIREYEQFF
TRBJ2-7	few	TRBD2	TRBV7-2	TGTGCCAGCAGCTTAGGCATAGGACTAGCCTCATACGAGCAGTACTTC	CASSLGIGLASYEQYF
TRBJ2-7	NA	NA	TRBV6-1	TGTGCCAGCAGTGTCACCGGGACACCTACAGAGCAGTACTTC	CASSVTGTPTEQYF
TRBJ2-3	few	NA	TRBV12-3/TRBV12-4	TGTGCCAGCAGTTACCCGCTCTTGGGGGCGCAGTATTTT	CASSYPLLGAQYF
TRBJ2-1	once	TRBD2	TRBV7-9	TGTGCCAGCAGCCGGCTTGCGGGGGGCTCCTACAATGGGCAGTTCTTC	CASSRLAGGSYNGQFF
TRBJ2-5	many	TRBD1	TRBV12-3/TRBV12-4	TGTGCCAGCAGTGACAGGGCCCCAGAGACCCAGTACTTC	CASSDRAPETQYF
TRBJ2-4	NA	NA	TRBV21-1	TGTGCCAGCAGCGTTATTCCCCGGGACACGAAAAACATTCAGTACTTC	CASSVIPRDTKNIQYF
TRBJ2-1	many	NA	TRBV20-1	TGCAGTGCCTTCGAGCAGGACAATGAGCAGTTCTTC	CSAFEQDNEQFF
TRBJ1-4	NA	NA	TRBV5-5	TGTGCCAGCAGTAGAGGGAAGGCTAATGAAAAACTGTTTTTT	CASSRGKANEKLFF
TRBJ2-2	NA	NA	TRBV27	TGTGCCAGCAGTAGCTTTTCGGGGAAAGAAGCCGGGGAGCTGTTTTTT	CASSSFSGKEAGELFF
TRBJ1-1	few	TRBD1	TRBV29-1	TGCAGCGTTCGTAAGGGGGCGATCGACACTGAAGCTTTCTTT	CSVRKGAIDTEAFF
TRBJ2-4	NA	NA	TRBV28	TGTGCCAGCAGTCAGGGAATTAAAAACATTCAGTACTTC	CASSQGIKNIQYF
TRBJ2-5	NA	NA	TRBV7-8	TGTGCCAGCAGCTTAGGGGTCTTAATGGGGGAGACCCAGTACTTC	CASSLGVLMGETQYF
TRBJ1-5	NA	NA	TRBV15	TGTGCCACCAGCAGAGAGTTCACTTATAGCAATCAGCCCCAGCATTTT	CATSREFTYSNQPQHF
TRBJ2-5	NA	TRBD2	TRBV5-1	TGCGCCAGCAGCTCGGACGGTCTAGCGGGGCGAAGGGAGACCCAGTACTTC	CASSSDGLAGRRETQYF
TRBJ2-7	many	NA	TRBV7-8	TGTGCCAGCAGCTTAGGGAGAGACGGCGAGCAGTACTTC	CASSLGRDGEQYF
TRBJ2-7	many	TRBD2	TRBV4-2	TGTGCCAGCAGCCAAGAGAGGCCTAGCGGGACCCATTCCTACGAGCAGTACTTC	CASSQERPSGTHSYEQYF
TRBJ2-2	few	TRBD2	TRBV20-1	TGCAGTGCCAGGCCTAGCGGGAGGGGCGACACCGGGGAGCTGTTTTTT	CSARPSGRGDTGELFF
TRBJ2-7	NA	NA	TRBV6-6	TGTGCCAGCAGATGGGGGGCCTACGAGCAGTACTTC	CASRWGAYEQYF
TRBJ2-7	many	NA	TRBV7-2	TGTGCCAGCAGCTTAGGTGGCGGACCCTACGAGCAGTACTTC	CASSLGGGPYEQYF
TRBJ2-3	few	TRBD1	TRBV5-1	TGCGCCAGCACCTATGGCAGGGGGTTAGATACGCAGTATTTT	CASTYGRGLDTQYF
TRBJ2-6	NA	TRBD2	TRBV28	TGTGCCAGCAGTTCGGCGGGGGGCGAGGGGGCCAACGTCCTGACTTTC	CASSSAGGEGANVLTF
TRBJ2-1	few	TRBD2	TRBV2	TGTGCCAGCAGACGACATACTAGCGGACCGACCAATGAGCAGTTCTTC	CASRRHTSGPTNEQFF
TRBJ1-1	NA	NA	TRBV6-2/TRBV6-3	TGTGCCAGCAGTTACTATGGCTTGGGTGGGACTGAAGCTTTCTTT	CASSYYGLGGTEAFF
TRBJ2-7	NA	NA	TRBV20-1	TGCAGTGCAGCCCCAAGGGGGACCTACGAGCAGTACTTC	CSAAPRGTYEQYF
TRBJ1-2	NA	NA	TRBV12-3/TRBV12-4	TGTGCCAGCAGTTTAAGCGGGGGAGGCGGTGGCTACACCTTC	CASSLSGGGGGYTF
TRBJ1-5	NA	NA	TRBV7-6	TGTGCCAGCAGCCGAACGACGGATCAGCCCCCGCATTTT	CASSRTTDQPPHF
TRBJ2-4	few	NA	TRBV7-2	TGTGCCAGCAGCTTAGGGTCCGGGGTCCTAGCCAAAAACATTCAGTACTTC	CASSLGSGVLAKNIQYF
TRBJ1-4	NA	TRBD1	TRBV25-1	TGTGCCAGCAGTGAAGGACAGGGGGTCGCTGAAAAACTGTTTTTT	CASSEGQGVAEKLFF
TRBJ2-5	few	TRBD2	TRBV7-3	TGTGCCAGCAGCTTCGTAGCGGGGTCACGAGAGACCCAGTACTTC	CASSFVAGSRETQYF
TRBJ2-1	NA	NA	TRBV19	TGTGCCAGTAGTATAGTAGGGGTGCACAATGAGCAGTTCTTC	CASSIVGVHNEQFF
TRBJ2-1	NA	NA	TRBV3-1	TGTGCCAGCAGCCAAGATGGGCAGTACGGGACCCAGTTCTTC	CASSQDGQYGTQFF
TRBJ2-1	NA	NA	TRBV15	TGTGCCGCCAGCAGAGATCCGACTAGGGGCTACAATGAGCAGTTCTTC	CAASRDPTRGYNEQFF
TRBJ2-1	few	TRBD2	TRBV25-1	TGTGCCAGCAGTGTGGCGGGAGGATTCTCCTACAATGAGCAGTTCTTC	CASSVAGGFSYNEQFF